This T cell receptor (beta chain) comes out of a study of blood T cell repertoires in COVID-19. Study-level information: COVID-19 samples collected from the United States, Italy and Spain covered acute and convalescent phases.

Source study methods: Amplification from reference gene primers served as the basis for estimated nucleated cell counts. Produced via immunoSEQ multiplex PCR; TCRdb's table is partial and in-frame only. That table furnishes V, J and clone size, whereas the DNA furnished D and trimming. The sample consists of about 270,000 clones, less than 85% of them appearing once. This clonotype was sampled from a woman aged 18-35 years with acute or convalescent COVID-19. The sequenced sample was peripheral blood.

CDR3 nucleotides: TGTGCCAGCAGCCAAGCCATTAACTATGGCTACACCTTC. Protein: CASSQAINYGYTF. The chain recombines TRBV3-1 (or the pseudogene TRBV3-2) with TRBJ1-2; D is uncertain. The germline V gene has CDR1 LGHDT and CDR2 YNNKEL (reference sequence). V was trimmed by 1 base and J by 1 base, leaving 4 bases between them. CDR3 size: 13 residues.